Listed here are 3 T cell receptor beta chains from one sample, sequenced in a study of T cells in Graves' hyperthyroidism and ophthalmopathy. There were TCR beta CDR3 regions amplified from RNA transcripts. With the HTBI primer set, the TCR CDR3 went through a first round of RT-PCR. TCRdb ran MiXCR on the multiplex PCR reads and lists one entry per CDR3 protein. The profile shows about 250,000 distinct CDR3 sequences, around 25% of them singletons. The sample was blood. These receptors were taken from a woman in her 40s with Graves' ophthalmopathy.

Ten or more counts support this clonotype. The chain joins TRBV7-9 to TRBJ2-5; D might be TRBD1 (6 bases). V was clipped by 1 base and J by 3 bases, with 9 bases between them. Looked up from germline, CDR1 is SEHNR and CDR2 is FQNEAQ (reference sequence). This CDR3 is 14 amino acids long. The CDR3: CASSLVTGKETQYF. The CDR3 DNA follows: TGTGCCAGCAGCTTAGTTACAGGGAAAGAGACCCAGTACTTC.

This clonotype appeared many times. The V call is TRBV30, the J call TRBJ1-1, with no clear D. Trimming took off 0 bases at V and 0 bases at J, with 5 bases between the two ends. The CDR3 is 13 amino acids. The germline CDR1 and CDR2 sequences are GTSNPN and SVGIG (reference sequence). The CDR3 reads CAWSVRVNTEAFF. The CDR3 coding sequence is TGTGCCTGGAGTGTACGGGTGAACACTGAAGCTTTCTTT.

The chain combines TRBV4-1 with TRBJ2-5; D remains unclear. The CDR3 sequence is 14 residues long. Germline assignment: CDR1 MGHRA and CDR2 YSYEKL. V was shortened by 0 bases and J by 2 bases, with 7 bases between the two germline ends. In DNA form, the CDR3 reads TGCGCCAGCAGCCAAGAGGGATTGCAAGAGACCCAGTACTTC. It is translated as CASSQEGLQETQYF.